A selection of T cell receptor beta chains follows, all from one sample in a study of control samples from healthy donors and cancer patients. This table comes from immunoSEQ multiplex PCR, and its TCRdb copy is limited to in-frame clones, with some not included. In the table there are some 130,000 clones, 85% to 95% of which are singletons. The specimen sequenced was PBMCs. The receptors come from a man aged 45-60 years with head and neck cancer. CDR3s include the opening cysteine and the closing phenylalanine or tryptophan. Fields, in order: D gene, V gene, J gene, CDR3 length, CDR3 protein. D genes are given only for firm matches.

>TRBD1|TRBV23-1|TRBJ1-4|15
CASSQGGQVNEKLFF
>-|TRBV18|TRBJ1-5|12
CASSSTEQPQHF
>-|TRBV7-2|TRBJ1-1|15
CASSLSPYRDTEAFF
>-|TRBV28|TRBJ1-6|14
CASVPGFYNSPLHF
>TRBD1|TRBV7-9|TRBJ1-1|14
CASSLQGGNTEAFF
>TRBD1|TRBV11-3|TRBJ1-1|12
CASRGQGAEAFF
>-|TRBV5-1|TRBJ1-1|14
CASSLVGMNTEAFF
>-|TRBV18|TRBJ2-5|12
CASSLWGETQYF
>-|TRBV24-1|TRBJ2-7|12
CATSDGSYEQYF
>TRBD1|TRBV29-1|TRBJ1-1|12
CSVRDSGFEAFF
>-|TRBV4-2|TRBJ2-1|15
CASSQATADWHEQFF
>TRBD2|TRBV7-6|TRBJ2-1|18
CASSSGTSGGLSYNEQFF
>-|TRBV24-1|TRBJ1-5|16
CATSDTVGGTNQPQHF
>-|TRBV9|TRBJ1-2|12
CASSASNYGYTF
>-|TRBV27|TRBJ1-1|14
CASSLARLNTEAFF
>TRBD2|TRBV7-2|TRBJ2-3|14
CASRTSGGAVTQYF
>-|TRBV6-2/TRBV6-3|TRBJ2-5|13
CASSLEDRETQYF
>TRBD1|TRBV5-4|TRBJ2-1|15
CASSLDRVVGNEQFF
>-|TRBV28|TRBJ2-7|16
CASSPWGIIATYEQYF
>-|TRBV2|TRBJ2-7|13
CASKELALGEQYF
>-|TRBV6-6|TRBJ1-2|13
CASSYSPGDGYTF
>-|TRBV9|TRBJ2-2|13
CASSGSATGELFF
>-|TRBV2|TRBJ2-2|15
CASSEGLRITGELFF
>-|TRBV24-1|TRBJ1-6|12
CATKRSNSPLHF
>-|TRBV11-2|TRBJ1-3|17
CASSPRGRITTGNTIYF
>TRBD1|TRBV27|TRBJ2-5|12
CASSSDRGRPHF
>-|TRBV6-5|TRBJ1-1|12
CASRPRATEAFF
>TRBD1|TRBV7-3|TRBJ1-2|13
CASSSTGVNGYTF
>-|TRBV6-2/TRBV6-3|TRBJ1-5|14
CASSLVIGNQPQHF
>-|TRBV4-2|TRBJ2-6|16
CASSQEWAAGANVLTF
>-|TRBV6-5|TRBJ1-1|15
CASRIITGWNTEAFF
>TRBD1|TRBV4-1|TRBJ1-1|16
CASSQHPTGRNTEAFF
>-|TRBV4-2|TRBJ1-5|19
CASSQVKRSGVVLNQPQHF